The clone carrying this TCR beta chain turned up a few times. The antigen is not known. TCRdb independently ran MiXCR on the RT-PCR reads; one entry per CDR3 protein. Of roughly 790,000 distinct CDR3 sequences in the sample, 21% are singletons; the top ten hold roughly a tenth. This sample is drawn from a study of response to subunit inactivated influenza vaccine. General study findings and limits: Few new T cells, the authors suggested, are recruited by each seasonal influenza vaccination.

The CDR3 runs to 18 residues. V gave up 4 bases and J gave up 6 bases; unmatched junction bases: 13. The V gene's germline CDR1 is SGHRS and CDR2 YFSETQ. Sequenced material: PBMCs from blood, taken 4 to 6 days after vaccination. This clonotype was sampled from a man aged 50 or older who received an inactivated influenza vaccine. This chain joins TRBV5-1 and TRBJ2-7, with 16 bases lining up with TRBD2. CDR3 DNA: TGCGCCAGCAGCACCGGGACTAGCGGGGGGGCCTCATTGCGCGAGCAGTACTTC. Translated: CASSTGTSGGASLREQYF. Supplemented by reference TRBV5-1 and TRBJ2-7, the full variable domain reads KAGVTQTPRYLIKTRGQQVTLSCSPISGHRSVSWYQQTPGQGLQFLFEYFSETQRNKGNFPGRFSGRQFSNSRSEMNVSTLELGDSALYLCASSTGTSGGASLREQYFGPGTRLTVT.